A selection of T cell receptor beta chains follows, all from one sample in a study of T-cell memory formation after mild COVID-19. TCRdb reanalysed the 5' RACE reads using MiXCR and keeps one entry per CDR3 protein. Of 150,000 to 200,000 distinct CDR3 sequences in the sample, 30% to 35% were seen once. The sample comprised PBMCs or a T cell subset sorted from them (not recorded which). These receptor sequences come from an adult woman who had mild COVID-19 (a few samples of this study predate the infection). Cell type and time point are not known. CDR3s include the opening cysteine and the closing phenylalanine or tryptophan. A D gene is named only where the DNA matches it firmly. The listing skips clone size in some rows; elsewhere it reads once, few, many or a size class.

TRBV15	-	-	TRBJ2-7	12	CATSTSRDEQYF	TGTGCCACCAGCACTAGCCGAGACGAGCAGTACTTC
TRBV7-4	once	-	TRBJ2-7	15	CASSLARRGSYEQYF	TGTGCCAGCAGCTTAGCCCGGAGGGGTAGCTACGAGCAGTACTTC
TRBV14	-	-	TRBJ2-2	14	CASSQVTNTGELFF	TGTGCCAGCAGCCAAGTAACGAACACCGGGGAGCTGTTTTTT
TRBV18	-	-	TRBJ1-1	14	CASSPGAGNTEAFF	TGTGCCAGCTCACCAGGGGCAGGGAACACTGAAGCTTTCTTT
TRBV12-3/TRBV12-4	few	TRBD2	TRBJ2-5	15	CASKIISGGQETQYF	TGTGCCAGCAAGATTATTAGCGGGGGACAAGAGACCCAGTACTTC
TRBV3-1	-	TRBD1	TRBJ1-2	14	CASSQAGGAVGYTF	TGTGCCAGCAGCCAGGCAGGGGGCGCGGTTGGCTACACCTTC
TRBV6-2/TRBV6-3	-	-	TRBJ2-1	16	CASSYMLRSAYGEQFF	TGTGCCAGCAGTTACATGCTTCGGTCAGCCTACGGTGAGCAGTTCTTC
TRBV5-1	-	-	TRBJ1-5	15	CASSPISGAYQPQHF	TGCGCCAGCAGCCCTATATCGGGGGCCTATCAGCCCCAGCATTTT
TRBV19	-	-	TRBJ1-2	14	CASRDVTRVHGYTF	TGTGCCAGTAGAGATGTGACGCGAGTCCATGGCTACACCTTC
TRBV5-1	few	TRBD1	TRBJ2-3	15	CASSPQGRDTDTQYF	TGCGCCAGCAGTCCACAGGGGAGAGACACAGATACGCAGTATTTT
TRBV9	-	TRBD1	TRBJ1-3	16	CASGQGVRESGNTIYF	TGTGCCAGCGGACAGGGGGTTCGAGAATCTGGAAACACCATATATTTT
TRBV29-1	-	TRBD1	TRBJ2-7	14	CSVEGRTGDYEQYF	TGCAGCGTTGAAGGTAGGACAGGAGACTACGAGCAGTACTTC
TRBV6-5	few	TRBD2	TRBJ2-7	15	CASSYPGTSFYEQYF	TGTGCCAGCAGTTACCCGGGGACTAGCTTTTACGAGCAGTACTTC
TRBV5-5	-	-	TRBJ1-1	13	CASSPRIPTEAFF	TGTGCCAGCAGCCCGCGAATTCCGACTGAAGCTTTCTTT
TRBV7-6	-	TRBD1	TRBJ2-7	16	CASSFGDRGALYEQYF	TGTGCCAGCAGCTTCGGGGACAGGGGGGCACTCTACGAGCAGTACTTC
TRBV29-1	-	-	TRBJ2-1	10	CSVNTNEQFF	TGCAGCGTTAATACGAATGAGCAGTTCTTC
TRBV12-3/TRBV12-4	-	-	TRBJ2-1	14	CASSQRTVGNEQFF	TGTGCCAGCAGTCAAAGGACGGTGGGGAATGAGCAGTTCTTC
TRBV20-1	-	TRBD2	TRBJ2-1	14	CSASGRRTYNEQFF	TGCAGTGCTAGCGGGAGGAGGACCTACAATGAGCAGTTCTTC
TRBV9	few	TRBD2	TRBJ2-1	15	CASSVGASGNNEQFF	TGTGCCAGCAGCGTAGGCGCTAGCGGGAACAATGAGCAGTTCTTC
TRBV10-2	-	-	TRBJ1-1	15	CASSESRRGRTEAFF	TGCGCCAGCAGTGAGTCTAGACGCGGACGGACTGAAGCTTTCTTT
TRBV2	-	-	TRBJ2-5	12	CASSGSQETQYF	TGTGCCAGCAGTGGATCCCAGGAGACCCAGTACTTC
TRBV6-2/TRBV6-3	-	TRBD1	TRBJ1-5	15	CASSSSGTGAQPQHF	TGTGCCAGCAGTTCTTCCGGGACAGGGGCGCAACCCCAGCATTTT
TRBV10-3	-	-	TRBJ1-1	16	CAISESISGMRPEAFF	TGTGCCATCAGTGAGTCGATTTCGGGGATGAGGCCTGAAGCTTTCTTT
TRBV12-3/TRBV12-4	few	-	TRBJ1-3	16	CASSFGGPNAGNTIYF	TGTGCCAGCAGTTTCGGGGGTCCCAACGCAGGAAACACCATATATTTT
TRBV6-6	-	-	TRBJ1-1	14	CAAHVRAGNTEAFF	TGTGCCGCTCACGTAAGGGCAGGAAACACTGAAGCTTTCTTT
TRBV11-3	few	-	TRBJ2-1	14	CASSLGPSHNEQFF	TGTGCCAGCAGCTTAGGTCCCTCTCACAATGAGCAGTTCTTC
TRBV7-7	few	TRBD2	TRBJ2-5	15	CASSPRTSTQETQYF	TGTGCCAGCAGCCCCCGGACTAGCACACAAGAGACCCAGTACTTC
TRBV29-1	few	TRBD1	TRBJ2-7	14	CSVERTGVSSEQYF	TGCAGCGTTGAAAGGACAGGGGTCTCATCCGAGCAGTACTTC
TRBV25-1	-	-	TRBJ2-5	15	CASSDRAPKEETQYF	TGTGCCAGCAGTGACCGGGCCCCGAAGGAAGAGACCCAGTACTTC
TRBV9	-	TRBD2	TRBJ2-3	15	CASTRGGGNTDTQYF	TGTGCCAGCACCCGCGGGGGAGGCAACACAGATACGCAGTATTTT
TRBV7-2	few	TRBD1	TRBJ1-2	16	CASSLAGQGANYGYTF	TGTGCCAGCAGCTTAGCAGGACAGGGGGCTAACTATGGCTACACCTTC
TRBV20-1	few	-	TRBJ2-7	11	CSARRRLEQYF	TGCAGTGCTAGACGCCGACTCGAGCAGTACTTC
TRBV4-2	-	-	TRBJ1-2	14	CASSREQGSHGYTF	TGTGCCAGCAGCCGCGAACAGGGAAGCCATGGCTACACCTTC
TRBV5-1	few	TRBD1	TRBJ2-4	16	CASSPGVTGTGNIQYF	TGCGCCAGCAGCCCCGGCGTGACCGGGACAGGGAACATTCAGTACTTC
TRBV18	-	-	TRBJ1-1	16	CASSDTYRGRCTEAFF	TGTGCCAGTTCAGATACCTATCGGGGGAGGTGCACTGAAGCTTTCTTT
TRBV6-1	-	-	TRBJ2-1	17	CASSEAFGQGEVNEQFF	TGTGCCAGCAGTGAAGCATTCGGGCAGGGCGAAGTGAATGAGCAGTTCTTC
TRBV2	-	TRBD1	TRBJ2-4	13	CASSPGQGYIQYF	TGTGCCAGCAGCCCTGGACAGGGCTACATTCAGTACTTC
TRBV7-2	-	-	TRBJ2-1	13	CASSLGSANEQFF	TGTGCCAGCAGCTTAGGCTCGGCGAATGAGCAGTTCTTC
TRBV29-1	-	TRBD1	TRBJ1-2	13	CSVEWQGGYGYTF	TGCAGCGTTGAATGGCAGGGGGGTTATGGCTACACCTTC
TRBV5-5	few	-	TRBJ1-2	16	CASSGGGGPANYGYTF	TGTGCCAGCAGCGGTGGGGGGGGCCCCGCTAACTATGGCTACACCTTC
TRBV12-3/TRBV12-4	-	-	TRBJ2-3	14	CASNLGGSTDTQYF	TGTGCCAGCAACCTCGGGGGAAGCACAGATACGCAGTATTTT
TRBV20-1	-	TRBD1	TRBJ1-2	14	CSARDPVRGSGYTF	TGCAGTGCTAGAGATCCGGTCAGGGGGAGCGGCTACACCTTC
TRBV25-1	few	-	TRBJ2-3	14	CASSDPTGFHTQYF	TGTGCCAGCAGTGATCCGACAGGTTTCCATACGCAGTATTTT
TRBV2	-	-	TRBJ1-1	13	CASKGHSNTEAFF	TGTGCCAGCAAGGGACATTCGAACACTGAAGCTTTCTTT